The rows below give T cell receptor beta chains drawn from one sample of a study of radiation and T cells in renal cell carcinoma. Only in-frame clones appear in the TCRdb table, and some are missing; sequencing was by immunoSEQ multiplex PCR. The table has about 49,000 clones, roughly 83% seen once. The sample consisted of blood, taken from a patient whose treatment included radiotherapy and nephrectomy. Source of these receptors: a woman in her 70s with renal cell carcinoma. CDR3s include the opening cysteine and the closing phenylalanine or tryptophan. The D gene is left open where the match is weak. Clone size is stated in some rows and not others, as once, few, many or a class when expanded.

V: TRBV19
size: -
D: TRBD1
J: TRBJ2-5
CDR3: CASSISGQGGTQYF
DNA: TGTGCCAGTAGTATCTCAGGACAGGGGGGAACCCAGTACTTC

V: TRBV2
size: -
D: -
J: TRBJ2-3
CDR3: CASTQTRTDTQYF
DNA: TGTGCCAGCACTCAGACCCGCACAGATACGCAGTATTTT

V: TRBV7-9
size: -
D: -
J: TRBJ1-4
CDR3: CASSFRGALGEKLFF
DNA: TGTGCCAGCAGCTTCCGGGGGGCGCTTGGTGAAAAACTGTTTTTT

V: TRBV27
size: -
D: -
J: TRBJ2-7
CDR3: CASSDRGIREQYF
DNA: TGTGCCAGCAGTGACCGAGGCATAAGGGAGCAGTACTTC

V: TRBV11-2
size: -
D: -
J: TRBJ1-2
CDR3: CASSLVSAATGYTF
DNA: TGTGCCAGCAGCTTAGTTTCTGCGGCGACTGGCTACACCTTC

V: TRBV6-5
size: -
D: -
J: TRBJ2-3
CDR3: CASSRSTDTQYF
DNA: TGTGCCAGCAGTCGATCGACAGATACGCAGTATTTT

V: TRBV6-1
size: -
D: -
J: TRBJ1-5
CDR3: CASSEGVGQPQHF
DNA: TGTGCCAGCAGTGAAGGTGTAGGGCAGCCCCAGCATTTT

V: TRBV21-1
size: -
D: -
J: TRBJ1-2
CDR3: CASSKGGTGYGYTF
DNA: TGTGCCAGCAGCAAAGGAGGGACGGGCTATGGCTACACCTTC

V: TRBV28
size: few
D: -
J: TRBJ2-3
CDR3: CASSKPGTDTQYF
DNA: TGTGCCAGCAGTAAACCCGGGACAGATACGCAGTATTTT

V: TRBV19
size: -
D: TRBD2
J: TRBJ2-1
CDR3: CASSIGWRGKRGLNNEQFF
DNA: TGTGCCAGTAGTATAGGTTGGAGAGGGAAGCGGGGCCTGAACAATGAGCAGTTCTTC

V: TRBV19
size: -
D: -
J: TRBJ1-6
CDR3: CASRPGQSNSPLHF
DNA: TGTGCCAGCAGACCCGGACAGAGTAATTCACCCCTCCACTTT

V: TRBV19
size: -
D: -
J: TRBJ2-7
CDR3: CASRGGLSYEQYF
DNA: TGTGCCAGTAGAGGGGGACTCTCCTACGAGCAGTACTTC

V: TRBV2
size: few
D: -
J: TRBJ2-2
CDR3: CASRNTNSNTGELFF
DNA: TGTGCCAGCAGAAACACAAACTCGAACACCGGGGAGCTGTTTTTT

V: TRBV6-1
size: -
D: -
J: TRBJ1-1
CDR3: CASVQGHTEAFF
DNA: TGTGCCAGCGTCCAGGGGCACACTGAAGCTTTCTTT

V: TRBV5-5
size: -
D: TRBD1
J: TRBJ2-7
CDR3: CASSFIPGQGNHEQYF
DNA: TGTGCCAGCAGCTTTATTCCGGGACAGGGTAACCACGAGCAGTACTTC

V: TRBV15
size: -
D: TRBD2
J: TRBJ2-3
CDR3: CATSSTRSGGDTDTQYF
DNA: TGTGCCACCAGCAGTACCCGTAGCGGGGGGGACACAGATACGCAGTATTTT

V: TRBV30
size: -
D: -
J: TRBJ2-7
CDR3: CAWSVSGEQYF
DNA: TGTGCCTGGAGTGTATCCGGCGAGCAGTACTTC

V: TRBV10-2
size: -
D: -
J: TRBJ1-1
CDR3: CASSPLGNTEAFF
DNA: TGCGCCAGCAGTCCCCTGGGGAACACTGAAGCTTTCTTT

V: TRBV27
size: -
D: -
J: TRBJ2-7
CDR3: CASSLAGQGTYEQYF
DNA: TGTGCCAGCAGTCTCGCAGGGCAGGGAACTTACGAGCAGTACTTC

V: TRBV19
size: -
D: TRBD1
J: TRBJ1-2
CDR3: CASSIMRTGMDYGYTF
DNA: TGTGCCAGTAGTATTATGAGGACAGGGATGGACTATGGCTACACCTTC

V: TRBV5-4
size: -
D: -
J: TRBJ2-5
CDR3: CASSPASPFVTQYF
DNA: TGTGCCAGCAGCCCTGCGTCCCCTTTTGTAACCCAGTACTTC

V: TRBV5-6
size: few
D: -
J: TRBJ1-2
CDR3: CASSPYNYGYTF
DNA: TGTGCCAGCAGCCCGTATAACTATGGCTACACCTTC

V: TRBV4-2
size: -
D: TRBD2
J: TRBJ2-3
CDR3: CASSQGLARADTQYF
DNA: TGTGCCAGCAGCCAAGGACTAGCGAGGGCAGATACGCAGTATTTT

V: TRBV29-1
size: -
D: -
J: TRBJ2-1
CDR3: CSAETGNEQFF
DNA: TGCAGCGCAGAAACCGGGAATGAGCAGTTCTTC

V: TRBV27
size: -
D: -
J: TRBJ1-2
CDR3: CASSLRRPSYGYTF
DNA: TGTGCCAGCAGTTTACGAAGGCCCTCCTATGGCTACACCTTC

V: TRBV27
size: -
D: TRBD1
J: TRBJ1-1
CDR3: CASSPPGGYTEAFF
DNA: TGTGCCAGCAGTCCCCCAGGGGGGTACACTGAAGCTTTCTTT

V: TRBV19
size: -
D: TRBD2
J: TRBJ2-4
CDR3: CASNPGLAVPPHIQYF
DNA: TGTGCCAGTAACCCGGGACTAGCGGTCCCCCCACACATTCAGTACTTC

V: TRBV29-1
size: -
D: TRBD1
J: TRBJ2-2
CDR3: CSVETWTGGTGELFF
DNA: TGCAGCGTTGAAACATGGACAGGGGGCACCGGGGAGCTGTTTTTT

V: TRBV5-6
size: once
D: -
J: TRBJ2-7
CDR3: CASSLAGGQHSYEQYF
DNA: TGTGCCAGCAGCTTGGCCGGGGGGCAACACTCCTACGAGCAGTACTTC

V: TRBV19
size: -
D: -
J: TRBJ2-3
CDR3: CASSRTAQGRTDTQYF
DNA: TGTGCCAGTAGTAGGACAGCGCAGGGGCGCACAGATACGCAGTATTTT

V: TRBV30
size: -
D: TRBD2
J: TRBJ2-1
CDR3: CAWSDGLAGEQFF
DNA: TGTGCCTGGAGCGACGGACTAGCGGGTGAGCAGTTCTTC

V: TRBV4-1
size: -
D: -
J: TRBJ2-7
CDR3: CASSQEGRTRYEQYF
DNA: TGCGCCAGCAGCCAAGAAGGGCGTACCAGGTACGAGCAGTACTTC

V: TRBV5-6
size: -
D: -
J: TRBJ1-1
CDR3: CASTGQTNTEAFF
DNA: TGTGCCAGCACCGGACAGACGAACACTGAAGCTTTCTTT

V: TRBV5-8
size: -
D: TRBD2
J: TRBJ2-5
CDR3: CASSKAGTSPETQYF
DNA: TGTGCCAGCAGCAAAGCCGGGACTAGTCCGGAGACCCAGTACTTC

V: TRBV7-9
size: -
D: TRBD1
J: TRBJ2-2
CDR3: CASKAGQGRTGELFF
DNA: TGTGCCAGCAAGGCGGGACAGGGCAGGACCGGGGAGCTGTTTTTT

V: TRBV28
size: few
D: -
J: TRBJ2-5
CDR3: CASSRRSAGARATQYF
DNA: TGTGCCAGCAGTAGAAGGTCGGCGGGTGCGAGAGCGACCCAGTACTTC

V: TRBV6-1
size: -
D: -
J: TRBJ1-5
CDR3: CASMDRLGQPQHF
DNA: TGTGCCAGCATGGATAGGCTAGGTCAGCCCCAGCATTTT

V: TRBV7-2
size: -
D: TRBD2
J: TRBJ2-1
CDR3: CASSLSRAGEGNEQFF
DNA: TGTGCCAGCAGCTTAAGCAGAGCGGGAGAGGGCAATGAGCAGTTCTTC

V: TRBV5-4
size: once
D: TRBD2
J: TRBJ2-1
CDR3: CASSLTSGRLDEQFF
DNA: TGTGCCAGCAGCTTGACTAGCGGGAGGTTGGATGAGCAGTTCTTC

V: TRBV28
size: -
D: TRBD1
J: TRBJ1-2
CDR3: CASSSGTGGNYGYTF
DNA: TGTGCCAGCAGTTCTGGGACAGGGGGAAACTATGGCTACACCTTC

V: TRBV5-6
size: -
D: -
J: TRBJ2-2
CDR3: CASTLGSNTGELFF
DNA: TGTGCCAGCACCCTTGGCTCGAACACCGGGGAGCTGTTTTTT

V: TRBV6-5
size: -
D: -
J: TRBJ1-2
CDR3: CASSYSLQADYGYTF
DNA: TGTGCCAGCAGTTACTCGTTACAGGCAGACTATGGCTACACCTTC

V: TRBV6-6
size: -
D: -
J: TRBJ2-6
CDR3: CASSFPYGANVLTF
DNA: TGTGCCAGCAGCTTTCCCTATGGGGCCAACGTCCTGACTTTC

V: TRBV5-5
size: -
D: -
J: TRBJ2-7
CDR3: CASSLGTTYEQYF
DNA: TGTGCCAGCAGCTTGGGTACTACCTACGAGCAGTACTTC

V: TRBV25-1
size: few
D: TRBD1
J: TRBJ2-1
CDR3: CASGGQGGYNEQFF
DNA: TGTGCCAGCGGTGGACAGGGAGGCTACAATGAGCAGTTCTTC

V: TRBV27
size: -
D: -
J: TRBJ1-3
CDR3: CASSSHFGNTIYF
DNA: TGTGCCAGCAGTTCGCATTTTGGAAACACCATATATTTT

V: TRBV13
size: -
D: -
J: TRBJ2-7
CDR3: CASSPWDLESSYEQYF
DNA: TGTGCCAGCAGCCCTTGGGACTTAGAGAGCTCCTACGAGCAGTACTTC

V: TRBV5-6
size: -
D: TRBD2
J: TRBJ2-7
CDR3: CASSSRLAGDYEQYF
DNA: TGTGCCAGCAGCTCCCGACTAGCGGGGGACTACGAGCAGTACTTC

V: TRBV5-8
size: -
D: -
J: TRBJ2-5
CDR3: CASSLVRETQYF
DNA: TGTGCCAGCAGCTTAGTCCGAGAGACCCAGTACTTC

V: TRBV7-9
size: -
D: TRBD2
J: TRBJ2-7
CDR3: CASSSGTSGYEQYF
DNA: TGTGCCAGCAGCTCCGGGACTAGCGGCTACGAGCAGTACTTC

V: TRBV5-4
size: -
D: -
J: TRBJ2-7
CDR3: CASSSGPYEQYF
DNA: TGTGCCAGCAGCTCGGGACCCTACGAGCAGTACTTC

V: TRBV14
size: -
D: TRBD2
J: TRBJ2-1
CDR3: CASSQLAGLYNEQFF
DNA: TGTGCCAGCAGCCAACTAGCGGGACTGTACAATGAGCAGTTCTTC

V: TRBV15
size: -
D: -
J: TRBJ1-2
CDR3: CATSRDRNSNYGYTF
DNA: TGTGCCACCAGCAGAGACCGGAACTCTAACTATGGCTACACCTTC

V: TRBV2
size: -
D: -
J: TRBJ2-1
CDR3: CASSDTTAYNEQFF
DNA: TGTGCCAGCAGTGATACAACAGCCTACAATGAGCAGTTCTTC

V: TRBV6-6
size: once
D: -
J: TRBJ2-7
CDR3: CASSLSGASSYEQYF
DNA: TGTGCCAGCAGCCTCTCCGGAGCGAGCTCCTACGAGCAGTACTTC